This T cell receptor beta chain was captured by sequencing in a study of blood T cell repertoires in COVID-19. Turning to the study itself: There were acute and convalescent COVID-19 samples, and they came from the United States, Italy and Spain. In each case, the material was cDNA or gDNA derived from T cells, B-cell-depleted T cells, or PBMCs.

The CDR3 has 16 residues. With 4 bases removed from V and 0 bases from J, the gap between germline ends came to 13 bases. The V gene's germline CDR1 is MNHNS and CDR2 SASEGT. In the original workflow: Amplification from reference gene primers served as the basis for estimated nucleated cell counts. This table comes from immunoSEQ multiplex PCR, and its TCRdb copy is limited to in-frame clones, with some not included. D and trimming come from the DNA, and the V and J calls and clone size come from that table. The sample has just over 250,000 clones, 88% seen once; the top ten hold about 4%. This rearrangement joins TRBV6-1 to TRBJ1-3; D is perhaps TRBD1 (5 bases). Sample: peripheral blood. This TCR was recovered from a man aged 55 to 70 who had recovered from COVID-19. The CDR3 region is CASSVVQGSSGNTIYF. In DNA, the CDR3 is TGTGCCAGCAGTGTCGTTCAGGGAAGCTCTGGAAACACCATATATTTT.